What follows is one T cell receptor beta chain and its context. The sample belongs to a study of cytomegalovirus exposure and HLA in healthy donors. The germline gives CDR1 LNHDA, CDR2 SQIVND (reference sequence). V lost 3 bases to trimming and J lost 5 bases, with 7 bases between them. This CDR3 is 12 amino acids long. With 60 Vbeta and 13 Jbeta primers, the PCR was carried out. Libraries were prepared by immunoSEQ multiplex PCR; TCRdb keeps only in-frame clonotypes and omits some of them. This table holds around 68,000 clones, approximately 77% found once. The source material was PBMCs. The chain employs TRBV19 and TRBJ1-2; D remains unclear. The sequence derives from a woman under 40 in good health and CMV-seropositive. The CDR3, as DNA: TGTGCCAGTAGTATCTCCGTATATGGCTACACCTTC. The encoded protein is CASSISVYGYTF.